What follows describes a single TCR beta chain. What it binds is unknown. Because the CDR3's place on the DNA is in doubt, the DNA is left out and the CDR3 is given as listed by TCRdb. What was amplified from RNA transcripts were TCR beta CDR3 regions. TCR CDR3 regions were first amplified by RT-PCR with HTBI primers. TCRdb analysed the multiplex PCR reads with MiXCR anew, one entry per CDR3 protein. The sample consists of fewer than 650,000 distinct CDR3 sequences, 46% of them appearing once. This specimen comes from a study of T cells in Graves' hyperthyroidism and ophthalmopathy. The CDR3 is made up of 19 amino acids, end residues included. Germline V gene data show CDR1 as SGHVS and CDR2 as FQNEAQ. The study, taken as a whole, reports: Within blood appeared most thyroid clonotypes that had expanded above 0.001. Separating ophthalmopathy from stable hyperthyroidism was achieved by a 13 V-J model. The model's output predicted ophthalmopathy at a median of around 6.9 months prior to onset.

This clonotype was sampled from an adult woman with Graves' disease, either hyperthyroidism or ophthalmopathy (not recorded which). Sequenced input: peripheral blood or thyroid tissue (not recorded which). V is TRBV7-8 and J is TRBJ2-7; the table's D call TRBD2 went unverified against the DNA. The CDR3 loop reads CASSFYICSPEGTYIEQFF.